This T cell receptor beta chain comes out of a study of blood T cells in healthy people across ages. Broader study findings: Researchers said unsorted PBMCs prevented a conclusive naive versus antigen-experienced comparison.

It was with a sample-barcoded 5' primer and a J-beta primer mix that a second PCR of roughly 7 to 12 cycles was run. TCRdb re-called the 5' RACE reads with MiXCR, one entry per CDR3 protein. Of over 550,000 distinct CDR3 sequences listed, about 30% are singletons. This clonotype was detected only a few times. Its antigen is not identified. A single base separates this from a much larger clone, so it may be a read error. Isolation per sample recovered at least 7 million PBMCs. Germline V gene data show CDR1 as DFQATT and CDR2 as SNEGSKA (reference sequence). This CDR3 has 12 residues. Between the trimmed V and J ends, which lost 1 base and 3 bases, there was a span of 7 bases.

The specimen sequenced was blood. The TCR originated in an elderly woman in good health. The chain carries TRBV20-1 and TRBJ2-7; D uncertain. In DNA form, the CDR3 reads TGCAGTGCTAGAGGGCACCGCTACGAGCAGTACTTC. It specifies CSARGHRYEQYF.